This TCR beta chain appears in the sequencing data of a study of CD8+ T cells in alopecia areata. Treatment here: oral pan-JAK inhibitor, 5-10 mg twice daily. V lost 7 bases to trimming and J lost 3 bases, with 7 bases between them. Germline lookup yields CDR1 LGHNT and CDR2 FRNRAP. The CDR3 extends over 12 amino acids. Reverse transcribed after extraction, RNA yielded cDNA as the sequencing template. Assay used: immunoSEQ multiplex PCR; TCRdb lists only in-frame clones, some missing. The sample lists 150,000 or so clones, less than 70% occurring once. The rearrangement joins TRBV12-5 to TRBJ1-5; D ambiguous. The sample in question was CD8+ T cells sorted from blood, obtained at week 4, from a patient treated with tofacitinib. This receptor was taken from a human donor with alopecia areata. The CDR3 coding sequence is TGTGCTAGTGCCTTCTACAATCAGCCCCAGCATTTT. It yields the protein CASAFYNQPQHF.